This TCR beta chain was observed in a study of cytomegalovirus exposure and HLA in healthy donors. Study-level information: Roughly 86 million unique TCRs from HLA-typed donors made up an early data release. General study results and limits: The study recorded around 160 TCR beta chains that were cytomegalovirus-associated. More clonal expansion characterized HLA-associated TCR beta chains than equally common others in a later analysis.

This clone was found a few times. Its antigen is currently unknown. Germline V gives CDR1 LNHDA, CDR2 SQIVND (reference sequence). The CDR3 is made up of 12 amino acids. Trimming stripped 6 bases from V and 2 bases from J, with 7 bases between. 13 Jbeta primers and 60 Vbeta primers were used for the PCR. TCRdb keeps only in-frame clones here, not all; method: immunoSEQ multiplex PCR. The sample lists 180,000 or so clones; approximately 82% were seen once. The TCR originated in a woman aged 40-49 years in good health and CMV-seropositive. Sequencing was done on a sample of PBMCs. The chain joins TRBV19 to TRBJ1-2; D may be TRBD1 (6 bases). CDR3 loop: CASRGQNYGYTF. CDR3 sequence (DNA): TGTGCCAGTAGAGGACAGAACTATGGCTACACCTTC.